A selection of T cell receptor beta chains follows, all from one sample in a study of regulatory T cells in long-lasting Graves disease. In TCRdb, the multiplex PCR reads were re-called with MiXCR into one record per CDR3 protein. The sample yields roughly 420,000 distinct CDR3 sequences, 15% to 17% seen once. This material consisted of peripheral blood mononuclear cells (PBMCs), taken at new diagnosis, from a patient treated with antithyroid drugs. These receptors were obtained from a female donor with Graves disease. The conserved cysteine and the conserved F or W are not part of the CDR3 here. Size is stated for part of the rows, as once, few or many counts, or as a class when the clone is expanded.

clone size	CDR3 length	V gene	CDR3 protein
once	13	TRBV28	ASSFRGEFTDTQY
-	15	TRBV3-1	ASSQGGTELAKNIQY
many	9	TRBV6-1	ASSQGRQEY
many	15	TRBV4-3	ASSPIGLGQQYNEQF
few	12	TRBV7-9	ASVFGRTGDTQY
-	13	TRBV19	ASSRPGVSGNTIY
-	17	TRBV10-3	AISEFDSISSRNNSPLH
many	11	TRBV2	ASRRVETGELF
many	14	TRBV7-9	ASSLGVLGSNQPQH
many	15	TRBV13	ASSPSGPGRGGNTIY
few	12	TRBV18	ASSPSVGQETQY
few	12	TRBV28	ASGAGGNTGELF
few	15	TRBV5-1	ASSFQPIGGTNEKLF
many	10	TRBV20-1	SALGLSDTQY
many	14	TRBV19	ASREPSGTANSPLH
many	12	TRBV6-2/TRBV6-3	ASSYSNYQETQY
few	12	TRBV28	ASTSGGPSGELF
few	11	TRBV29-1	SVEVGGTDTQY
many	14	TRBV5-4	ASSPGGDRVNQPQH
many	13	TRBV18	ASSPRPGSGHEQF
-	10	TRBV27	ASSTGFDGYT
many	9	TRBV7-2	ASSFPETQY
few	11	TRBV12-3/TRBV12-4	ASSSRVRTEAF
many	14	TRBV28	ASSLEVRTGSYEQY
few	11	TRBV5-4	ASNPARNTEAF
many	17	TRBV5-5	ASAPGLAGGRGSYNEQF
few	13	TRBV4-1	ASSQEMGRDQPQH
many	12	TRBV12-3/TRBV12-4	ASSLTFRNQPQH
many	10	TRBV28	ATNNRAHEQF
many	14	TRBV7-8	ASSLEGDTGANVLT
few	14	TRBV7-9	ASSLARREANYGYT
many	11	TRBV5-5	ASSLGQDDQLF
many	14	TRBV5-6	ASSFDSGGPPDTQY
few	9	TRBV27	ASRPGYEQY
-	15	TRBV3-1	ASSHASGRGRGNEQF
many	10	TRBV12-3/TRBV12-4	ASTPDRLRAF
many	18	TRBV28	ASSLWDPTEVLLANYGYT
many	10	TRBV29-1	SVIVPGYEQY
-	13	TRBV20-1	SASSDRESNQPQH
many	15	TRBV10-1	ASSGGLAGVFNNEQF
many	12	TRBV6-1	ASSLGGGDETQY
many	14	TRBV6-1	ASSPTGTPEGQPQH
many	10	TRBV7-2	ASSPMETEAF
many	13	TRBV5-1	ASSQGLAGRNEQF
many	13	TRBV2	ASSERQTDTDTQY
many	14	TRBV24-1	ATHNPGQGMSSPLH
many	14	TRBV9	ASSVVGGGSGNEQF
many	12	TRBV12-3/TRBV12-4	ASSLGTGPSPLH
many	13	TRBV5-1	ASSLAGTGNEKLF
-	13	TRBV7-9	ASSSRGDHTDTQY